The 8 T cell receptor beta chains given below trace back to one sample, sequenced in a study of blood T cell repertoires in COVID-19. Sequencing was performed with immunoSEQ multiplex PCR; in TCRdb, only in-frame clones are kept and a portion is missing. This table holds 65,000 to 85,000 clones, 79% found once. The sample consisted of peripheral blood. Receptor source: a woman of 80 years or more with active or convalescent COVID-19.

The chain is built from TRBV19 and TRBJ1-4, with no clear D. Trimming cost V 1 base and J 0 bases, with 9 bases left between them. The germline CDR1 and CDR2 sequences are LNHDA and SQIVND (reference sequence). The CDR3 covers 16 residues. CDR3 amino acids: CASSIGFRTTNEKLFF. The CDR3 DNA reads as TGTGCCAGTAGTATAGGATTCAGAACAACTAATGAAAAACTGTTTTTT.

This chain connects TRBV2 to TRBJ2-7, with 9 bases fitting TRBD1. The germline CDR1 and CDR2 sequences are SNHLY and FYNNEI. J lost 6 bases, V lost 8 bases, and 11 bases had no gene match. The CDR3 is made up of 14 amino acids. In DNA form, the CDR3 reads TGTGCCAGCGGGAGAGGACAGGGGACGTTCGAGCAGTACTTC. Translating it yields CASGRGQGTFEQYF.

In this sample, this clone turned up once. The CDR3, as DNA: TGTGCCAGCAGTTGGGATGCTAGCGGCCTTCCCTACGAGCAGTACTTC. This translates into CASSWDASGLPYEQYF. The chain is built from TRBV6-2 or TRBV6-3 and TRBJ2-7; 7 bases are a match to TRBD2. CDR1 and CDR2 from the germline V gene are MNHEY and SVGEGT. V lost 4 bases, J lost 2 bases, and 11 bases stayed unmatched. This CDR3 region has 16 residues.

The rearrangement uses TRBV5-4 and TRBJ2-7, with no clear D. CDR1 is SGHNT, CDR2 YYREEE, per germline (reference sequence). The CDR3 is 15 residues long. Deletions cut 4 bases from V and 7 bases from J, with 21 bases between. Here the CDR3 reads CASSAAVGQAEEQYF. The CDR3 region has the DNA TGTGCCAGCAGCGCCGCCGTTGGGCAAGCAGAGGAGCAGTACTTC.

The V and J genes are TRBV3-1 (or the pseudogene TRBV3-2) and TRBJ1-3; D unresolved. V gave up 1 base and J gave up 2 bases, with 9 bases separating them. From germline, CDR1 is LGHDT and CDR2 YNNKEL (reference sequence). The CDR3 spans 15 residues. Here the CDR3 DNA reads TGTGCCAGCAGCCAAGCTTTGGAGGCTGGAAACACCATATATTTT. Translation gives CASSQALEAGNTIYF.

This sequence joins TRBV3-1 (or the pseudogene TRBV3-2) and TRBJ2-5, with TRBD1 as a possible D gene (6 bases). The CDR3 is 17 amino acids. The V and J ends lost 0 bases and 2 bases respectively, with 16 bases between them. Germline V gene data show CDR1 as LGHDT and CDR2 as YNNKEL (reference sequence). CDR3 amino acids: CASSQETQGFVQETQYF. DNA of the CDR3: TGTGCCAGCAGCCAAGAGACTCAGGGGTTTGTACAAGAGACCCAGTACTTC.

The chain carries TRBV30 and TRBJ1-2; 8 bases are shared with TRBD1. The V gene end was trimmed by 0 bases and the J gene end by 4 bases; junction bases not matched to a gene: 10. This CDR3 has 16 amino acids. Germline lookup yields CDR1 GTSNPN and CDR2 SVGIG (reference sequence). The CDR3 loop is CAWSVTSQGVLYGYTF. CDR3 nucleotide sequence: TGTGCCTGGAGTGTAACGTCACAGGGGGTTCTCTATGGCTACACCTTC. Complete variable domain (other parts from reference TRBV30 and TRBJ1-2): SQTIHQWPATLVQPVGSPLSLECTVEGTSNPNLYWYRQAAGRGLQLLFYSVGIGQISSEVPQNLSASRPQDRQFILSSKKLLLSDSGFYLCAWSVTSQGVLYGYTFGSGTRLTVV.

The chain recombines TRBV5-6 with TRBJ2-1; possibly TRBD2 for D (5 bases). Germline V gene sequence: CDR1 SGHDT, CDR2 YYEEEE. This CDR3 has 15 amino acids. V lost 9 bases and J lost 0, with 16 bases in between. The CDR3 loop reads CATMFGVSSYNEQFF. The CDR3 nucleotides read TGTGCCACCATGTTCGGGGTCAGCTCCTACAATGAGCAGTTCTTC.